The TCR beta chain described here comes from a study of blood T cell repertoires in COVID-19. Profiled with immunoSEQ multiplex PCR; TCRdb holds only in-frame clones, not every one. The sample carries roughly 97,000 clones, roughly 83% recorded once. This CDR3 spans 13 amino acids. Trimming cost V 9 bases and J 7 bases, with 18 bases left between them. Germline-derived CDR1 and CDR2 are MNHEY and SVGAGI. The genes are TRBV6-5 and TRBJ1-1; D is possibly TRBD1 (5 bases). The specimen sequenced was peripheral blood. This TCR was recovered from a woman of 80 years or more with active or convalescent COVID-19. The CDR3 region has the DNA TGTGCCAGTCGGGCCGGGGGTATGGGTGAAGCTTTCTTT. As protein: CASRAGGMGEAFF.